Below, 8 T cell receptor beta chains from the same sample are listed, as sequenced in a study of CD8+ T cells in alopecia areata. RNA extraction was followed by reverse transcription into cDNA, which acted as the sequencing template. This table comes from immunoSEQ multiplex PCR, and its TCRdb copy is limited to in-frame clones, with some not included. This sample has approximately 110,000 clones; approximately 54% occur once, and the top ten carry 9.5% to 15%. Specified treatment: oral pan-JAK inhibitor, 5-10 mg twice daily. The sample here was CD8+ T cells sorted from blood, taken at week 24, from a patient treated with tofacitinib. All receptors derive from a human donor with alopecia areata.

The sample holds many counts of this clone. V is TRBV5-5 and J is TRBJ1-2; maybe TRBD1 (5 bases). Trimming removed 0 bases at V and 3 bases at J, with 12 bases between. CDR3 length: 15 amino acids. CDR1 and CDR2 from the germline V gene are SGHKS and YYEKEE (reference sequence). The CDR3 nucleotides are TGTGCCAGCAGCTTGGTTGTGGACACAGACTATGGCTACACCTTC. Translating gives CASSLVVDTDYGYTF.

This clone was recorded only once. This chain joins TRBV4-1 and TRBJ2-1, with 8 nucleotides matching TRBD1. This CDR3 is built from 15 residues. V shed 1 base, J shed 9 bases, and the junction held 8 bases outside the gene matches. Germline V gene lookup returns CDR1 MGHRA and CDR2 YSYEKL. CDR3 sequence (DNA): TGCGCCAGCAGCCAAGTGGGGACAGGAGACCCTGAGCAGTTCTTC. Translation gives CASSQVGTGDPEQFF.

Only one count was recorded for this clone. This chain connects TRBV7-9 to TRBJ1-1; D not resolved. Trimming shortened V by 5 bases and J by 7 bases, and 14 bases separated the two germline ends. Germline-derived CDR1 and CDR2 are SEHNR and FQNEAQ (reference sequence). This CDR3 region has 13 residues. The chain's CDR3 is CASSHKTGIEAFF. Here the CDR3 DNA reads TGTGCCAGCAGCCATAAAACGGGAATTGAAGCTTTCTTT.

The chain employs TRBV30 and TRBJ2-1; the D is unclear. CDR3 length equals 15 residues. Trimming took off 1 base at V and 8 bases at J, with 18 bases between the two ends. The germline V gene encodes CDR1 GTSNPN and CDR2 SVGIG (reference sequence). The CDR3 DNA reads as TGTGCCTGGAGTGCCCGGGTAGCCGTGAATGATGAGCAGTTCTTC. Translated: CAWSARVAVNDEQFF.

CDR3 region: CASSRQGNYGYTF. The DNA for the CDR3 is TGTGCCAGTAGTCGACAGGGGAACTATGGCTACACCTTC. V is TRBV6-5 and J is TRBJ1-2, with 8 nucleotides matching TRBD1. Trimming took 9 bases from V and 2 from J; bases not matched to a gene: 5. The CDR3 covers 13 residues. Germline values: CDR1 MNHEY, CDR2 SVGAGI.

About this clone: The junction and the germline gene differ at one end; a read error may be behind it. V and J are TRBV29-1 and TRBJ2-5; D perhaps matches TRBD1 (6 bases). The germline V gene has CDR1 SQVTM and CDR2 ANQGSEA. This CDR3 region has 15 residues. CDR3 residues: CSAEGAPQGQETQYF. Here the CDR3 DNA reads TGCAGCGCTGAAGGGGCGCCACAGGGTCAAGAGACCCAGTACTTC.

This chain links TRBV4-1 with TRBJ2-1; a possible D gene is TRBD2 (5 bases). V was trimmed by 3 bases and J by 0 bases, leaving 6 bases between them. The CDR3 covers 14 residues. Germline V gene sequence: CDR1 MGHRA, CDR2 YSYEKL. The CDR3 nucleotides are TGCGCCAGCAGCCAGGGGAGCTCCTACAATGAGCAGTTCTTC. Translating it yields CASSQGSSYNEQFF.

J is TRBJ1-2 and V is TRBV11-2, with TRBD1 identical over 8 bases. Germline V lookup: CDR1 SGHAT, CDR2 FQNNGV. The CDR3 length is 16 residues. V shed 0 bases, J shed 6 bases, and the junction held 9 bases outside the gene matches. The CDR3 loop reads CASSLDLLRGRDGYTF. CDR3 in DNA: TGTGCCAGCAGCTTAGATCTGCTCAGGGGGCGTGATGGCTACACCTTC.